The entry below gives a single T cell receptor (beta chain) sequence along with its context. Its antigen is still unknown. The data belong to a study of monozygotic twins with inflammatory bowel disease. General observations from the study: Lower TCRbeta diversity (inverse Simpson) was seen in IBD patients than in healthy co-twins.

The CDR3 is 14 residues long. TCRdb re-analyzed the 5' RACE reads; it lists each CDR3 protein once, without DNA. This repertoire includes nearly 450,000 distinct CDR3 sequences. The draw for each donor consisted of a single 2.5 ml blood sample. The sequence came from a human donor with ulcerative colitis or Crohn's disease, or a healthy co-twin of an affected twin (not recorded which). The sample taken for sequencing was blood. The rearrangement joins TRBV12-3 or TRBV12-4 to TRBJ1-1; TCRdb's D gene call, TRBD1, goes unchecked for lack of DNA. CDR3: CASSPGQGIDEAFF.